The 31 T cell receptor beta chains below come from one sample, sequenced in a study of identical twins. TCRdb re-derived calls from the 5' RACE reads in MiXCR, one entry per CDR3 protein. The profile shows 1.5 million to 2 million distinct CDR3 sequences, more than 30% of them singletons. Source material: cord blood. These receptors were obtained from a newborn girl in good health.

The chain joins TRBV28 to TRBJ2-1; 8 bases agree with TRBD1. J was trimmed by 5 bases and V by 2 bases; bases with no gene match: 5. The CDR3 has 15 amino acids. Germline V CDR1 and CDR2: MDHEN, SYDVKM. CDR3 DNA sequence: TGTGCCAGCAGTTTAGTGGACAGGGAGCACAATGAGCAGTTCTTC. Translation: CASSLVDREHNEQFF.

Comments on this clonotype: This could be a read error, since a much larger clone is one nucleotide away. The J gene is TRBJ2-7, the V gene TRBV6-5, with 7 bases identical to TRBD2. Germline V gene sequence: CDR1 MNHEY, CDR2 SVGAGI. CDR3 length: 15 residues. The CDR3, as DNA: TGTGCCGGCAGTTACTCCGGGAGGAGCTCCTACGAGCAGTACTTC. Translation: CAGSYSGRSSYEQYF.

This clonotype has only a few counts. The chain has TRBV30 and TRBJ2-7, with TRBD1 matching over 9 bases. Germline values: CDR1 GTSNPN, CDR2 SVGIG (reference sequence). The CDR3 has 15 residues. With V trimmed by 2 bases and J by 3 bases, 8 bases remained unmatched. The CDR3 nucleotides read TGTGCCTGGAGTCGAGGGGACAGGGTGTTCTACGAGCAGTACTTC. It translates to CAWSRGDRVFYEQYF.

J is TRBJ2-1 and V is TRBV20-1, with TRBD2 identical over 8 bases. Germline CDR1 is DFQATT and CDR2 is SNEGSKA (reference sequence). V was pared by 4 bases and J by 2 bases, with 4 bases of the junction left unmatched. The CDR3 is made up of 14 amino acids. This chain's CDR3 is CSAIASGPYNEQFF. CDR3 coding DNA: TGCAGTGCTATTGCTAGCGGGCCCTACAATGAGCAGTTCTTC.

DNA for the CDR3: TGTGCCAGCAGCATAGGGAGCCTTAGTCCCATACAAGAGACCCAGTACTTC. This sequence encodes CASSIGSLSPIQETQYF. The gene calls are TRBV7-2 and TRBJ2-5; perhaps TRBD2 as D (5 bases). Germline V gives CDR1 SGHTA, CDR2 FQGNSA. Trimming took off 5 bases at V and 2 bases at J, with 21 bases between the two ends. This CDR3 has 17 amino acids.

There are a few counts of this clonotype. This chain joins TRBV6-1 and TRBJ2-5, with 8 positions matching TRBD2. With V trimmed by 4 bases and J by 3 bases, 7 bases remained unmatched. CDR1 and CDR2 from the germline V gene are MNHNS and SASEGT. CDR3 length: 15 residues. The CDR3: CASSATSGIKETQYF. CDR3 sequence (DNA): TGTGCCAGCAGTGCCACTAGCGGAATTAAAGAGACCCAGTACTTC.

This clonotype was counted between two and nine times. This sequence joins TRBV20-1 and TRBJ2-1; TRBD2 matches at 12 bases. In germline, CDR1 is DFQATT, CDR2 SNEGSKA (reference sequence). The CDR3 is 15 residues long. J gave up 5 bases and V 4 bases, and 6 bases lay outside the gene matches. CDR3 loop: CSAIPLAGGHNEQFF. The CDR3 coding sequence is TGCAGTGCTATCCCACTAGCGGGGGGACACAATGAGCAGTTCTTC.

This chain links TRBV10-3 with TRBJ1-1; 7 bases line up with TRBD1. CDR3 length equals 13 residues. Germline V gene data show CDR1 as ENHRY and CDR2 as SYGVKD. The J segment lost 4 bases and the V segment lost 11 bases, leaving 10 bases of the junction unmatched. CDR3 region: CAPEGAERTEAFF. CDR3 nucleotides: TGTGCCCCCGAGGGGGCAGAACGCACTGAAGCTTTCTTT.

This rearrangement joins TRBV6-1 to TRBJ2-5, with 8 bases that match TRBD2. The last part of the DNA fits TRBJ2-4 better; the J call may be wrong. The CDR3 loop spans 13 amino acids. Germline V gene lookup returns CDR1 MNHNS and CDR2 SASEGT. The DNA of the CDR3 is TGTGCCAGCAGTGAGGGACTAGAAAACATTCAGTACTTC. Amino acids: CASSEGLENIQYF.

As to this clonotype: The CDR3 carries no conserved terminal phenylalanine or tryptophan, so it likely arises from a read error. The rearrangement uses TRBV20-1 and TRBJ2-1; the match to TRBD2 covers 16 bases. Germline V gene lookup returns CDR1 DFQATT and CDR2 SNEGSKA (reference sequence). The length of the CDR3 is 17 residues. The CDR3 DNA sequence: TGCAATGCTAGGGGGACTAGCGGGAGGGGCTCCTACAATGAGCAGTTCTTA. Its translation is CNARGTSGRGSYNEQFL.

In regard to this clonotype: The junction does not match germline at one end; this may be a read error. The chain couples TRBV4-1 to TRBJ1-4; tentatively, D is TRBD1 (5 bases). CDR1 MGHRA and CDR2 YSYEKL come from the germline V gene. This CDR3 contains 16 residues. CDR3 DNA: TGCGCCAGCAGTCCCCTCGCTGGGGCAACTAATGACAAACTGTTTTTT. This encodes CASSPLAGATNDKLFF.

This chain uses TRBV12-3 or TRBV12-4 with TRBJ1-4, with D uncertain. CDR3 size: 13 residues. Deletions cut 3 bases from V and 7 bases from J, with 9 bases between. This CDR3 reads CASSLGWGEKLFF. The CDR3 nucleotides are TGTGCCAGCAGTTTGGGGTGGGGTGAAAAACTGTTTTTT.

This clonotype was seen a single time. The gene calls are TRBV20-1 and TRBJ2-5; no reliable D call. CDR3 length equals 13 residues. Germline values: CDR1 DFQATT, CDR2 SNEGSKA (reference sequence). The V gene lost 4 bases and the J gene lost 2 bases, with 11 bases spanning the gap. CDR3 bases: TGCAGTGCTAAGGGCAGCACACAAGAGACCCAGTACTTC. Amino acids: CSAKGSTQETQYF.

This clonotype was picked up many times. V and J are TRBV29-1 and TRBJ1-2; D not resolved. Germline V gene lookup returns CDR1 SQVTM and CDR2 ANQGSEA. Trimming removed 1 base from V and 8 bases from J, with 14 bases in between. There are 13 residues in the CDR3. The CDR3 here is CSVEVQSKRGYTF. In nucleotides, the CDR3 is TGCAGCGTTGAAGTACAGTCAAAGAGGGGCTACACCTTC.

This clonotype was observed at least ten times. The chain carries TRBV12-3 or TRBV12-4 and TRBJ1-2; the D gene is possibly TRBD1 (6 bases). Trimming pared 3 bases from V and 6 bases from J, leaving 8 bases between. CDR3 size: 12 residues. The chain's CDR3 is CASSFGGHGYTF. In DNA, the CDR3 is TGTGCCAGCAGTTTTGGGGGGCATGGCTACACCTTC.

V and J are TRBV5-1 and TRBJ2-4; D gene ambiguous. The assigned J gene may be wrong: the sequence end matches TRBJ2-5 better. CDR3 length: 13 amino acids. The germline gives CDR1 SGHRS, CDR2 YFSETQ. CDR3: CASSFTPEETQYF. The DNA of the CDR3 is TGCGCCAGCAGCTTCACCCCCGAGGAGACCCAGTACTTC.

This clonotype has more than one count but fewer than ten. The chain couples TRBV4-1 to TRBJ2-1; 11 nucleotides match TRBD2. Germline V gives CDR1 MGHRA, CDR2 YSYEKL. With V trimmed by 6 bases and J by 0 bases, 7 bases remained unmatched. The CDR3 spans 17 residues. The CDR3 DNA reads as TGCGCCAGCAGTTCACTAGCGGGGGCCCTCTCCTACAATGAGCAGTTCTTC. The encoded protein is CASSSLAGALSYNEQFF.

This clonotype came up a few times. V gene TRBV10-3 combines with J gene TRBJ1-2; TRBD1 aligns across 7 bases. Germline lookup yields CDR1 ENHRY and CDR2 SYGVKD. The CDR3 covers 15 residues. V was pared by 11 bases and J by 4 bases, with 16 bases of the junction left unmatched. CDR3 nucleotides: TGTGCCGTAGGAAAAAACGCGGGACAGCTCTATGGCTACACCTTC. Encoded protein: CAVGKNAGQLYGYTF.

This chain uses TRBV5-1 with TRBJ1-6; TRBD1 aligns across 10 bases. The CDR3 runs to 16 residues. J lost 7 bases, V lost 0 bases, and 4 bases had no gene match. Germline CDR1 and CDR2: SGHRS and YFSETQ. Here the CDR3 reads CASSLGQGAWNSPLHF. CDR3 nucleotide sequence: TGCGCCAGCAGCTTGGGACAGGGGGCTTGGAATTCACCCCTCCACTTT.

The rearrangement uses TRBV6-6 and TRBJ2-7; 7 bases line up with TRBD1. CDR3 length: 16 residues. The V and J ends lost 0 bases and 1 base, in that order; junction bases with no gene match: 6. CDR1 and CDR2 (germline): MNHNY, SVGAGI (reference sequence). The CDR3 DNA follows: TGTGCCAGCAGTTACTCGAGGGGGCGCTTTTCCTACGAGCAGTACTTC. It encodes CASSYSRGRFSYEQYF.

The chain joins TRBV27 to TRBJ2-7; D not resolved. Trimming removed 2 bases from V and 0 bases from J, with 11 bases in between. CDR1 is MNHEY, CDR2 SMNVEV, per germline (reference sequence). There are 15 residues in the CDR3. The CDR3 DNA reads TGTGCCAGCAGTTTAATAAAGACAAGCTCCTACGAGCAGTACTTC. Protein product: CASSLIKTSSYEQYF.

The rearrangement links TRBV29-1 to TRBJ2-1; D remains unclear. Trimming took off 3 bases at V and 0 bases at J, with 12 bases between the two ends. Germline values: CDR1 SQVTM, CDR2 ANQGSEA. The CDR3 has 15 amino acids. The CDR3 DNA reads TGCAGCGTTGACGAGTTTGGCAGCTCCTACAATGAGCAGTTCTTC. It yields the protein CSVDEFGSSYNEQFF.

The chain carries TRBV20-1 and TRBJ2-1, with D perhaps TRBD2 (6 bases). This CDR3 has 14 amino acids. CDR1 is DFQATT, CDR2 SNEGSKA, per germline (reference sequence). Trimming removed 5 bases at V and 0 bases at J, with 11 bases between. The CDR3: CSAFGGGSYNEQFF. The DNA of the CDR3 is TGCAGTGCTTTCGGGGGAGGCTCCTACAATGAGCAGTTCTTC.

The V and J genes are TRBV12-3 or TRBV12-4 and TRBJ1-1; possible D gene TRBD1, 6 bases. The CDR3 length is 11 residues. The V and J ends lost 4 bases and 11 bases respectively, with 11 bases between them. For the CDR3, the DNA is TGTGCCAGCAGTTGGGGGGCGCGGGCTTTCTTT. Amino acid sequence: CASSWGARAFF.

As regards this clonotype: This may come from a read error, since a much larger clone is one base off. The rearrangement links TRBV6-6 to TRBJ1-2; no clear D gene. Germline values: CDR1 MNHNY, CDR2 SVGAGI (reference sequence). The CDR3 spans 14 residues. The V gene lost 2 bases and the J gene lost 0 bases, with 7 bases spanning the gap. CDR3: CASSYGFSNYGYTF. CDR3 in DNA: TGTGCCAGCAGTTACGGGTTTTCTAACTATGGCTACACCTTC.

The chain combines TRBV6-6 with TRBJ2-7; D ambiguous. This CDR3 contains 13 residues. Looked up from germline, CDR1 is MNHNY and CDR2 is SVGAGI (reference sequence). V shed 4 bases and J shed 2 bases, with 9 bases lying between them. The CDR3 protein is CASSSLQTYEQYF. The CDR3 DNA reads TGTGCCAGCAGTTCGTTACAGACCTACGAGCAGTACTTC.

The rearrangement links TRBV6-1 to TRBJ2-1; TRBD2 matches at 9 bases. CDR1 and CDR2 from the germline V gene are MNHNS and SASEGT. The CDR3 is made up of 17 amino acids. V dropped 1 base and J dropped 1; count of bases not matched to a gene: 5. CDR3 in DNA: TGTGCCAGCAGTGAAGGGGTTAGCGGGGGATCCTACAATGAGCAGTTCTTC. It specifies CASSEGVSGGSYNEQFF.

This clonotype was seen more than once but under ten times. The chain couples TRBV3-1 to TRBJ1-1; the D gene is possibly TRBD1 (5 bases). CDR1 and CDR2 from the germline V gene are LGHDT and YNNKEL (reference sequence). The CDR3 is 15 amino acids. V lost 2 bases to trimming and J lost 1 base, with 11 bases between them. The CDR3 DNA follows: TGTGCCAGCAGCCAACAGGGTAGGTGGAACACTGAAGCTTTCTTT. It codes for CASSQQGRWNTEAFF.

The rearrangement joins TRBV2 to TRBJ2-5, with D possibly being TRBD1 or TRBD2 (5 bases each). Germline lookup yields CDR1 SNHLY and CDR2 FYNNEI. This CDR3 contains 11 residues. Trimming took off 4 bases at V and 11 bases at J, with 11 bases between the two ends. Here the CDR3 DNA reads TGTGCCAGCAGTGCTCGAGGGGAGCAGTACTTC. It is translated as CASSARGEQYF. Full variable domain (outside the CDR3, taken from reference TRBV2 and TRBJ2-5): EPEVTQTPSHQVTQMGQEVILRCVPISNHLYFYWYRQILGQKVEFLVSFYNNEISEKSEIFDDQFSVERPDGSNFTLKIRSTKLEDSAMYFCASSARGEQYFGPGTRLLVL.

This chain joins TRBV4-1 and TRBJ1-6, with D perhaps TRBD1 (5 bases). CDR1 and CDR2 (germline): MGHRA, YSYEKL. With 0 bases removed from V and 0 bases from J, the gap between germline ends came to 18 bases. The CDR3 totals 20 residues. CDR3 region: CASSQERPATGFSYNSPLHF. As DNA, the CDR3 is TGCGCCAGCAGCCAAGAAAGGCCCGCCACAGGTTTCTCCTATAATTCACCCCTCCACTTT.

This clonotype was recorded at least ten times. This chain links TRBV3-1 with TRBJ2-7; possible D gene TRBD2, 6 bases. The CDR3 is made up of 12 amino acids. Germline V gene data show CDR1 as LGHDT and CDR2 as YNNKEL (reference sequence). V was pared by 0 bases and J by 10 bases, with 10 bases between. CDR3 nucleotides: TGTGCCAGCAGCCAAGATGGGGGGATCCAGTACTTC. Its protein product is CASSQDGGIQYF.